This TCR beta chain comes out of a study of identifying expanded T cells in peripheral blood (dated by TCRdb to between 2019 and 2020). Regarding the study in general: Four technical replicates, made by sequencing separate aliquots from the same pool of genomic DNA, were compared pairwise. General study outcomes and caveats: The binomial model flagged approximately 1.2 differentially abundant clones between technical replicates but about 16 over roughly two weeks and 19 to 20 over four weeks. Variance in clone template counts between roughly 2-week samples significantly increased with total template count across all healthy donors. The authors expected that biological variance in healthy repertoires might rise further over much longer intervals, such as months to years. Both the number of clones called differentially abundant and the false-positive rate were significantly reduced by the beta-binomial model across all healthy-donor time intervals.

In the case of this clone: Its antigen is still unknown. No base quality values were provided; no much bigger clone lies one nucleotide off.

The CDR3 covers 17 residues, taking in both the cysteine and the phenylalanine. Only the CDR3 portion is preserved as DNA: 51 bases, with reading frame beginning at the first base. TCRbeta CDR3 regions were profiled with the immunoSEQ Assay using bias-controlled multiplex PCR amplification of genomic DNA. In the source study's methods: The absolute abundance of each unique TCRbeta CDR3 region was quantified after sequences were collapsed and filtered. Differential abundance was assessed using a binomial (Fisher-equivalent) model and a beta-binomial model in which time-dependent variance fitted from healthy donors was added. Clones with fewer than 5 combined templates were excluded, and clones with Benjamini-Hochberg FDR below 0.01 were called differentially abundant. Using the form v = (b*log(k)+a)^2, the beta-binomial variance was modeled as a function of the total template count across the two samples. TCRdb obtained this table from immuneACCESS and retained in-frame rearrangements with V and J assigned. These tables miss some clones; where compared with another copy, unresolved V genes account for less than half of the shortfall, and the remainder is unexplained. The DNA was the basis for D and trimming; V, J and clone size are from that table. A total of 100,000 or so clones appear in this sample, around nine tenths of them only once. Approximately 17% of the sample is in the top ten clones.

During the collection period, no infections or other immune events were recorded for the healthy donors. Healthy-donor blood repertoires served as a training cohort to calibrate time-dependent variance in a beta-binomial model of T-cell clone differential abundance. The training cohort comprised roughly ten healthy donors, 3 female and 7 male. Donor ages ranged from 29 to 64 years, with an average of approximately 43 years. Whole blood, obtained from a commercial supplier, was collected from each healthy donor at three time points spaced roughly 14 days apart. For immunosequencing, genomic DNA was extracted from whole blood that had not been sorted.

The sample consisted of blood. The TCR sequence derives from a person aged 18 to 75 in good health. This sequence uses TRBV12-2 and TRBJ1-1; TRBD1, the table's D call, was not compared with the DNA. TRBV12-2 is described as a pseudogene. CDR3 region: CASRLARKGASRNRAFF. The nucleotides are TGTGCAAGTCGCTTAGCGCGGAAGGGGGCGAGTCGGAATAGGGCTTTCTTT.